This is a list of T cell receptor beta chains from one sample in a study of blood T cells in healthy people across ages. TCRdb used MiXCR to reprocess the 5' RACE reads, holding one entry per CDR3 protein. The data hold around 1,500,000 distinct CDR3 sequences, with 28% observed a single time. The source material was blood. The receptors were gathered from a woman aged 30 to 39 in good health. The CDR3 runs from the conserved cysteine through the conserved F or W. The order of the fields is clone size, D gene, CDR3 length, J gene, V gene, CDR3 DNA, CDR3 protein. The D gene is left open where the match is weak. The listing skips clone size in some rows; elsewhere it reads once, few, many or a size class.

.	.	14	TRBJ2-3	TRBV14	TGTGCCAGCAGCCAAGTGGGGGCTAGGGATACGCAGTATTTT	CASSQVGARDTQYF
.	.	15	TRBJ2-7	TRBV29-1	TGCAGCGTCAGAATACGGACAGAGAGCTCCTACGAGCAGTACTTC	CSVRIRTESSYEQYF
.	TRBD1	14	TRBJ2-7	TRBV5-1	TGCGCCAGCAGCTTCGGACAGGGGAGGAGCGAGCAGTACTTC	CASSFGQGRSEQYF
.	.	17	TRBJ2-5	TRBV2	TGTGCCAGCAGTGGAGTCGGAAGAAACCCGCGTATAGAGACCCAGTACTTC	CASSGVGRNPRIETQYF
.	.	12	TRBJ2-1	TRBV2	TGTGCCAGCAGTGAGGGGTGGGGTGAGCAGTTCTTC	CASSEGWGEQFF
.	TRBD2	15	TRBJ2-3	TRBV4-3	TGCGCCAGCAGCCAAAGCGGGAGGGTTCGTGATACGCAGTATTTT	CASSQSGRVRDTQYF
few	.	13	TRBJ2-1	TRBV5-1	TGCGCCAGCACCACTTTGTATGAAAATGAGCAGTTCTTC	CASTTLYENEQFF
.	TRBD2	16	TRBJ2-1	TRBV5-6	TGTGCCAGCAGCTTCATAGCGGGGGGACTCTACAATGAGCAGTTCTTC	CASSFIAGGLYNEQFF
few	.	14	TRBJ1-6	TRBV2	TGTGCCAGCAGTGAGAGGGACTTTAATTCACCCCTCCACTTT	CASSERDFNSPLHF
.	.	12	TRBJ2-1	TRBV2	TGTGCCAGCAGGGGACTTCGACATGAGCAGTTCTTC	CASRGLRHEQFF
few	.	17	TRBJ2-4	TRBV4-3	TGCGCCAGCAGCCAGAAGAGGGGTAGTGAAGCCAAAAACATTCAGTACTTC	CASSQKRGSEAKNIQYF
many	TRBD1	17	TRBJ2-6	TRBV3-1	TGTGCCAGCAGCCAAGGGACAGGGAACTCTGGGGCCAACGTCCTGACTTTC	CASSQGTGNSGANVLTF
.	.	12	TRBJ2-5	TRBV12-5	TGTGCTAGTGCCAGGTTACTAGAGACCCAGTACTTC	CASARLLETQYF
many	.	12	TRBJ1-5	TRBV15	TGTGCCACCAGCAGAGATACGCAGCCCCAGCATTTT	CATSRDTQPQHF
few	TRBD1	15	TRBJ2-7	TRBV2	TGTGCCAGCAACCTTGGGGACAGGAGCTCCTACGAGCAGTACTTC	CASNLGDRSSYEQYF
.	TRBD2	15	TRBJ2-3	TRBV4-3	TGCGCCAGCAGCCAAGAGGGAGCGGGAGGAGATACGCAGTATTTT	CASSQEGAGGDTQYF
few	.	17	TRBJ2-2	TRBV29-1	TGCAGCGTTGAAGATCGGGACGGTGACGGACACACCGGGGAGCTGTTTTTT	CSVEDRDGDGHTGELFF
.	.	13	TRBJ2-1	TRBV7-9	TGTGCCAGCAGCCCCCAGGTTCGTTATGAGCAGTTCTTC	CASSPQVRYEQFF
few	TRBD2	16	TRBJ2-5	TRBV11-2	TGTGCCAGCAGCTTTCCTGGACTAGCGGGGCAAGAGACCCAGTACTTC	CASSFPGLAGQETQYF
.	TRBD2	16	TRBJ2-3	TRBV24-1	TGTGCCACCAGTGATTCGACTAGCGGGGGTTGGGATACGCAGTATTTT	CATSDSTSGGWDTQYF
.	.	17	TRBJ1-2	TRBV5-1	TGCGCCAGCAGCATAGAACCCGGGACACAATCCCCTTATGGCTACACCTTC	CASSIEPGTQSPYGYTF
.	.	13	TRBJ1-3	TRBV29-1	TGCAGCGTCAGGTGGCTGGCTGGAAACACCATATATTTT	CSVRWLAGNTIYF
.	.	14	TRBJ2-7	TRBV12-3/TRBV12-4	.	CAGSFGSGGYEQYF
few	TRBD2	14	TRBJ2-3	TRBV5-1	TGCGCCGGCAGCTCAACTAGCGAAGGAGATACGCAGTATTTT	CAGSSTSEGDTQYF
few	TRBD2	14	TRBJ2-2	TRBV6-5	TGTGCCAGCACCCGGGACTACGGCACCGGGGAGCTGTTTTTT	CASTRDYGTGELFF
.	TRBD2	16	TRBJ2-1	TRBV28	TGTGCCAGCAGTCATGGGACTAGCGGGGGCAACAATGAGCAGTTCTTC	CASSHGTSGGNNEQFF
.	.	14	TRBJ2-7	TRBV7-6	TGTGCCAGCAGCTTATCCCGGGCTCAAGACGAGCAGTACTTC	CASSLSRAQDEQYF
many	TRBD2	16	TRBJ2-1	TRBV18	TGTGCCAGCTCACCAACGGGACTAGCGGGGGAAAATGAGCAGTTCTTC	CASSPTGLAGENEQFF
many	TRBD1	15	TRBJ1-2	TRBV5-6	TGTGCCAGCAGCTTGGACAGGGGGCATGGGTATGGCTACACCTTC	CASSLDRGHGYGYTF
few	.	16	TRBJ2-3	TRBV24-1	TGTGCCACCAGTGATTTAGGAGGGGATGTCACAGATACGCAGTATTTT	CATSDLGGDVTDTQYF
.	TRBD2	21	TRBJ2-7	TRBV12-3/TRBV12-4	TGTGTCAGCAGTCCTGGAAGCCCCCTTAAAGGGTACGGGGGGTCTTCCTACGAGCAGTACTTC	CVSSPGSPLKGYGGSSYEQYF
few	TRBD1	12	TRBJ1-2	TRBV19	TGTGCCAGTAGTCAGACAGGGTCCGGCTACACCTTC	CASSQTGSGYTF
.	TRBD2	15	TRBJ2-1	TRBV6-1	TGTGCCAGCAGTCTACTAGCGTCCCCCGGGGATGAGCAGTTCTTC	CASSLLASPGDEQFF
.	.	14	TRBJ2-2	TRBV20-1	TGCAGCGCCCGGGTAGGGCGAGAGTCCGGGGAGCTGTTTTTT	CSARVGRESGELFF
.	.	12	TRBJ2-1	TRBV5-1	TGCGCCAGCAGGGGGGAGGAGAATGAGCAGTTCTTC	CASRGEENEQFF
.	.	15	TRBJ2-5	TRBV10-3	TGTGCCATCAGTGAGCCGGGGGCTGGGAGGGAGACCCAGTACTTC	CAISEPGAGRETQYF
few	TRBD1	19	TRBJ1-4	TRBV2	TGTGCCAGCAGCGCCATCGGACAGGGGCCCTCCCGGGCTAATGAAAAACTGTTTTTT	CASSAIGQGPSRANEKLFF
few	TRBD2	15	TRBJ2-7	TRBV20-1	TGCAGTGCTAGACCCCGACTAGCAGGACCCTACGAGCAGTACTTC	CSARPRLAGPYEQYF
.	.	13	TRBJ2-3	TRBV10-3	TGTGCCATCAGTGAGGACAGAACAGATACGCAGTATTTT	CAISEDRTDTQYF
.	.	14	TRBJ1-2	TRBV28	TGTGCCAGCAGCCTCCCGGGGGGGCAAGGAGGCTACACCTTC	CASSLPGGQGGYTF
few	TRBD1	15	TRBJ2-1	TRBV20-1	TGCAGTGCTAGAGACCGGGACAGGGGAGCCCACGAGCAGTTCTTC	CSARDRDRGAHEQFF
few	TRBD2	16	TRBJ2-5	TRBV7-8	TGTGCCAGCAGCTTAGCGCGACTAGCGGGAAGCTATGAGCAGTACTTC	CASSLARLAGSYEQYF
.	.	20	TRBJ2-7	TRBV21-1	TGTGCCAGCAACTTTCCCGGGACAGGGGGCCGGTCTAGCCCCTCCTACGTGCAGTACTTC	CASNFPGTGGRSSPSYVQYF
few	.	14	TRBJ1-5	TRBV12-3/TRBV12-4	TGTGCCAGCAGTTTATTAGCAGGGCGTCAGCCCCAGCATTTT	CASSLLAGRQPQHF